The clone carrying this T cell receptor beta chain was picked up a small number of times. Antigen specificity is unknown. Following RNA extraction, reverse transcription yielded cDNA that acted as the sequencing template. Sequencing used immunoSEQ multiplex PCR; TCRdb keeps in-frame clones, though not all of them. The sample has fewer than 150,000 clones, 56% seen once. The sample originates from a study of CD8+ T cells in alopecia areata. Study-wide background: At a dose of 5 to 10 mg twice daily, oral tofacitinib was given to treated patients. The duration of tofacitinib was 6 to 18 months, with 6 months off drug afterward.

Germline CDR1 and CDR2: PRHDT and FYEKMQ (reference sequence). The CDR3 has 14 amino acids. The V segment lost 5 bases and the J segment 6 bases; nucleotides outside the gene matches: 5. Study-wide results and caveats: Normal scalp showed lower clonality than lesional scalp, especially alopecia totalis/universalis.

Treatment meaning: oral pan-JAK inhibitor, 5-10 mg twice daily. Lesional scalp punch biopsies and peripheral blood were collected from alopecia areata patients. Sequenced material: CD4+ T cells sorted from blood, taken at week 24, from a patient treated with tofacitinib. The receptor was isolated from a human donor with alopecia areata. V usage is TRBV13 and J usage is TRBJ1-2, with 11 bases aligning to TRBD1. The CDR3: CASSRRDRGNGYTF. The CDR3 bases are TGTGCCAGCAGCCGTAGGGACAGGGGGAATGGCTACACCTTC.